Below are 15 T cell receptor beta chains sequenced from a single sample in a study of shared clonotypes between healthy human individuals. Produced via immunoSEQ multiplex PCR; TCRdb's table is partial and in-frame only. The sample carries fewer than 1 million clones, around 96% recorded once. Terminally differentiated effector memory CD45RA+ cells were excluded by CCR7 positive selection of CD45RO-negative cells. Specimen: naive CD8+ T cells sorted from blood. Receptors originate from a man aged 30-40 years in good health.

This chain uses TRBV4-2 with TRBJ1-2; 10 bases fit TRBD1. Germline V CDR1 and CDR2: LGHNA, YNFKEQ. This CDR3 has 15 amino acids. V lost 0 bases and J lost 8; bases outside the gene matches: 6. CDR3 amino acids: CASSQDRDRGRGYTF. The CDR3 DNA sequence: TGTGCCAGCAGCCAAGACCGGGACAGGGGTCGGGGCTACACCTTC.

In regard to this clone: Other nucleotide sequences from this sample produce the same CDR3. This chain links TRBV7-9 with TRBJ2-1; TRBD1 agrees at 8 bases. CDR1 is SEHNR, CDR2 FQNEAQ, per germline (reference sequence). V shed 1 base and J 8 bases; nucleotides not matched to a gene: 4. This CDR3 is built from 14 residues. In DNA, the CDR3 is TGTGCCAGCAGCTTAGTTGGACAGGGCTATGAGCAGTTCTTC. Encoded protein: CASSLVGQGYEQFF.

CDR3 coding DNA: TGTGCCAGCAGGGGGACAGGCGGAAACACCATATATTTT. Translated: CASRGTGGNTIYF. The chain has TRBV14 and TRBJ1-3, with 8 bases aligning to TRBD1. CDR1 and CDR2 from the germline V gene are SGHDN and FVKESK. The CDR3 is 13 amino acids. The trim removed 6 bases at V and 4 bases at J, leaving 2 bases unmatched.

The chain is built from TRBV2 and TRBJ2-2; D ambiguous. The CDR3 totals 16 residues. The V gene lost 3 bases and the J gene lost 4 bases, with 15 bases spanning the gap. Germline V gives CDR1 SNHLY, CDR2 FYNNEI. This CDR3 reads CASSDRVALRTGELFF. The CDR3 nucleotides are TGTGCCAGCAGTGATAGGGTAGCCCTGCGCACCGGGGAGCTGTTTTTT. The whole variable domain, remainder taken from reference TRBV2 and TRBJ2-2, is EPEVTQTPSHQVTQMGQEVILRCVPISNHLYFYWYRQILGQKVEFLVSFYNNEISEKSEIFDDQFSVERPDGSNFTLKIRSTKLEDSAMYFCASSDRVALRTGELFFGEGSRLTVL.

This clone came up once. This CDR3 reads CASSESLADTQYF. The CDR3 DNA sequence: TGCGCCAGCAGTGAGTCCCTAGCAGATACGCAGTATTTT. The J gene is TRBJ2-3, the V gene TRBV10-1; D unclear. The CDR3 consists of 13 residues. Trimming pared 0 bases from V and 4 bases from J, leaving 5 bases between. Germline V gene lookup returns CDR1 WNHNN and CDR2 SYGVQD (reference sequence).

This clone was found once. The CDR3 DNA sequence: TGCAGCGTTGTATGGACAGAAATTTACACTGAAGCTTTCTTT. Its protein is CSVVWTEIYTEAFF. V gene TRBV29-1 combines with J gene TRBJ1-1; TRBD1 might be the D (6 bases). Germline V lookup: CDR1 SQVTM, CDR2 ANQGSEA. V shed 4 bases and J shed 3 bases, with 15 bases lying between them. The CDR3 has 14 amino acids.

This sequence joins TRBV4-1 and TRBJ1-1, with 9 bases that match TRBD1. The ends lost 3 bases at V and 1 base at J; junction bases unmatched: 9. Germline V gene data show CDR1 as MGHRA and CDR2 as YSYEKL. The CDR3 spans 17 residues. This CDR3 is CASSQRGQGSWNTEAFF. In nucleotides, the CDR3 is TGCGCCAGCAGCCAGCGGGGACAGGGATCATGGAACACTGAAGCTTTCTTT.

V and J are TRBV27 and TRBJ2-1, with 9 positions matching TRBD2. Germline V CDR1 and CDR2: MNHEY, SMNVEV (reference sequence). V lost 1 base, J lost 7 bases, and 8 bases stayed unmatched. CDR3 length: 16 amino acids. The CDR3 protein is CASSLLMVAGVNEQFF. The CDR3 DNA follows: TGTGCCAGCAGTTTATTGATGGTAGCGGGAGTTAATGAGCAGTTCTTC.

The CDR3 sequence is CASSLGSGLNEQFF. The CDR3 DNA reads TGTGCCAGCAGCTTAGGTAGCGGGCTCAATGAGCAGTTCTTC. The genes are TRBV7-7 and TRBJ2-1, with TRBD2 identical over 7 bases. Losses at the gene ends were 1 base for V and 6 bases for J; bases not matched to a gene: 3. The CDR3 runs to 14 residues. CDR1 and CDR2 (germline): SSHAT, FNYEAQ (reference sequence).

The chain carries TRBV6-5 and TRBJ2-3; the D is unclear. The CDR3 is 13 amino acids. Trimming removed 0 bases from V and 11 bases from J, with 12 bases in between. Germline loops: CDR1 MNHEY, CDR2 SVGAGI. CDR3 coding DNA: TGTGCCAGCAGTTACTCGGCGGTTGTGGGGCAGTATTTT. This encodes CASSYSAVVGQYF.

The chain employs TRBV29-1 and TRBJ2-7; possible D gene TRBD1, 6 bases. V lost 6 bases and J lost 4, with 19 bases in between. Germline V lookup: CDR1 SQVTM, CDR2 ANQGSEA. The CDR3 spans 14 residues. CDR3 region: CSVAYSGHSYEQYF. The CDR3 region has the DNA TGCAGCGTGGCCTACTCGGGACACTCGTACGAGCAGTACTTC.

This rearrangement joins TRBV19 to TRBJ2-3; no clear D gene. V was trimmed by 0 bases and J by 5 bases, leaving 9 bases between them. The CDR3 has 14 amino acids. Looked up from germline, CDR1 is LNHDA and CDR2 is SQIVND (reference sequence). The CDR3 DNA reads as TGTGCCAGTAGTATAGACAAAAGGGAAGATACGCAGTATTTT. Amino acids: CASSIDKREDTQYF. Full variable domain (outside the CDR3, taken from reference TRBV19 and TRBJ2-3): DGGITQSPKYLFRKEGQNVTLSCEQNLNHDAMYWYRQDPGQGLRLIYYSQIVNDFQKGDIAEGYSVSREKKESFPLTVTSAQKNPTAFYLCASSIDKREDTQYFGPGTRLTVL.

The CDR3 loop reads CASSWVGSEQYF. The CDR3 bases are TGTGCCAGCAGCTGGGTGGGGTCCGAGCAGTACTTC. The rearrangement uses TRBV7-9 and TRBJ2-7; D not resolved. V lost 4 bases to trimming and J lost 6 bases, with 10 bases between them. The germline CDR1 and CDR2 sequences are SEHNR and FQNEAQ (reference sequence). The CDR3 length is 12 residues.

The V call is TRBV28, the J call TRBJ1-1, with 11 bases aligning to TRBD1. Trimming took 6 bases from V and 3 from J; bases not matched to a gene: 18. Germline loops: CDR1 MDHEN, CDR2 SYDVKM. The CDR3 runs 19 residues. DNA for the CDR3: TGTGCCAGCAGCCCCCCCTTTAGGGACAGGGGGTTATCTTACACTGAAGCTTTCTTT. It yields the protein CASSPPFRDRGLSYTEAFF.

This clone is a singleton in its sample. The genes are TRBV5-6 and TRBJ1-1, with D possibly being TRBD1 (5 bases). Trimming stripped 4 bases from V and 4 bases from J, with 17 bases between. Germline CDR1 SGHDT, CDR2 YYEEEE. This CDR3 region has 15 residues. The DNA of the CDR3 is TGTGCCAGCAGCGGCGGGGACTACCCCGCCACTGAAGCTTTCTTT. Its translation: CASSGGDYPATEAFF.